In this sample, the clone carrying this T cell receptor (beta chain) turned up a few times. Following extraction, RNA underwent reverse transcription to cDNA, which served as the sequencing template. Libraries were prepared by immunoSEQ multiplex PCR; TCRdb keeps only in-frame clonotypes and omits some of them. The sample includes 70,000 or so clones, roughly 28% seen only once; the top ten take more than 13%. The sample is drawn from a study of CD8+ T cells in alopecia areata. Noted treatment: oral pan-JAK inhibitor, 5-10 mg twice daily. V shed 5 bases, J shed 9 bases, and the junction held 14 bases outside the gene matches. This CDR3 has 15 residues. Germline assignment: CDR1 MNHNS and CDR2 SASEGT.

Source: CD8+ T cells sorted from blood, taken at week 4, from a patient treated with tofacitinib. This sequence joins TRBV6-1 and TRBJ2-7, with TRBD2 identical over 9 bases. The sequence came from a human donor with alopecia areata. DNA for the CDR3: TGTGCCAGCAGTCCATGGGCTAGCGGGACCCTGGGGCAGTACTTC. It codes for CASSPWASGTLGQYF.